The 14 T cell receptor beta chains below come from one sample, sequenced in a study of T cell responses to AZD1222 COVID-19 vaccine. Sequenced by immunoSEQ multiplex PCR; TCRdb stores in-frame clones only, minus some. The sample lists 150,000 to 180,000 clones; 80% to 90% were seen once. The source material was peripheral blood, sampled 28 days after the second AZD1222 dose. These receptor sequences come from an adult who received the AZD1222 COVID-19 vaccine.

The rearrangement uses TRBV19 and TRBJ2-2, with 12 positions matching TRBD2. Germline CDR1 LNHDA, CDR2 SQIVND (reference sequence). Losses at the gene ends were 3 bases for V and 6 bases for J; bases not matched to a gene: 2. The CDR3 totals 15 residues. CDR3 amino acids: CASSILAGGPGELFF. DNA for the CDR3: TGTGCCAGTAGTATCCTAGCGGGAGGGCCCGGGGAGCTGTTTTTT.

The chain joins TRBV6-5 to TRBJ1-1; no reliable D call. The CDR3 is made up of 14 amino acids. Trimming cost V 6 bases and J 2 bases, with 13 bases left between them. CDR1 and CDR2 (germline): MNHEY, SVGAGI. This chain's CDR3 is CASSRTFPNTEAFF. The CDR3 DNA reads TGTGCCAGCAGCCGGACTTTCCCCAACACTGAAGCTTTCTTT.

This CDR3 reads CASSNRAYEQYF. The DNA for the CDR3 is TGTGCCAGTAGTAACAGAGCCTACGAGCAGTACTTC. This chain uses TRBV19 with TRBJ2-7; D is uncertain. The CDR3 is made up of 12 amino acids. Germline V gives CDR1 LNHDA, CDR2 SQIVND (reference sequence). Trimming cost V 4 bases and J 2 bases, with 6 bases left between them.

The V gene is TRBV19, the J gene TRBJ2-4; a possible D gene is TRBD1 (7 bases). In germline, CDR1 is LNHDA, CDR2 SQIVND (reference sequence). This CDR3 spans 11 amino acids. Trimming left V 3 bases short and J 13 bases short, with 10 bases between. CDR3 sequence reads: CASSMTGRQYF. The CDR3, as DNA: TGTGCCAGTAGTATGACAGGGAGGCAGTACTTC.

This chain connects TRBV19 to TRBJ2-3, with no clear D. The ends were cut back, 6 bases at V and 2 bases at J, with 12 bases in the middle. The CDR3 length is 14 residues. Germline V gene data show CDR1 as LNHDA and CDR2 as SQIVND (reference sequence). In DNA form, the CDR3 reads TGTGCCAGTAGCACCGGGCCCGCCACAGATACGCAGTATTTT. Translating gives CASSTGPATDTQYF.

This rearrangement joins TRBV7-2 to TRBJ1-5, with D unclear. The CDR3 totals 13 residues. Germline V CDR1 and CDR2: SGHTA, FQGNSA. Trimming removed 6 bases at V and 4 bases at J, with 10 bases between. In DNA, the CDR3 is TGTGCCAGCAGTTCCAATGGGAATCAGCCCCAGCATTTT. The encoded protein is CASSSNGNQPQHF.

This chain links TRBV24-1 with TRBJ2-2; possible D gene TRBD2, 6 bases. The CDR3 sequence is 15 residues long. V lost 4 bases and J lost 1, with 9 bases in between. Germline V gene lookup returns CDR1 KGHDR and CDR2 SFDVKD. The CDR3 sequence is CATSDLGGNTGELFF. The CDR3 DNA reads TGTGCCACCAGTGACCTGGGGGGGAACACCGGGGAGCTGTTTTTT.

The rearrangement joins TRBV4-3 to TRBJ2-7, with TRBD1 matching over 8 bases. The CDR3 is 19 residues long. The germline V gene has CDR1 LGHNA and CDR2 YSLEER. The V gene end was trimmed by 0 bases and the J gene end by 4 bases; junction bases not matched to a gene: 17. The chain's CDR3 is CASSQDVGRGLTFSYEQYF. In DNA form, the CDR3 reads TGCGCCAGCAGCCAAGATGTGGGCAGGGGGCTCACCTTCTCTTACGAGCAGTACTTC.

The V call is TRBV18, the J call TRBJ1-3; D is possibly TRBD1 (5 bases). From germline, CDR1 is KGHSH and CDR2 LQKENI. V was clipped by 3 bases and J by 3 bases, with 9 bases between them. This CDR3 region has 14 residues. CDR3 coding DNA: TGTGCCAGCTCACCCAGGGAATTTGGAAACACCATATATTTT. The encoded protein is CASSPREFGNTIYF.

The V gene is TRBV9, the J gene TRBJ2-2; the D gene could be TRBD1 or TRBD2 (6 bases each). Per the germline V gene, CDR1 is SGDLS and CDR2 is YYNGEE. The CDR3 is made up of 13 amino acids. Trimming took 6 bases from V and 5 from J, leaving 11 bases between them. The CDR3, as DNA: TGTGCCAGCAACGAGGGGGGTACCGGGGAGCTGTTTTTT. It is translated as CASNEGGTGELFF.

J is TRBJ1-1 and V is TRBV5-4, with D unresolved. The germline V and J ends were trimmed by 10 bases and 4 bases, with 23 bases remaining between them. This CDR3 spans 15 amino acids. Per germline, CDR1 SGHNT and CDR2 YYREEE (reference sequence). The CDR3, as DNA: TGTGCCTCGTATCCTAGACCGCTGGAGGTCACTGAAGCTTTCTTT. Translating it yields CASYPRPLEVTEAFF.

The CDR3 nucleotides read TGTGCCAGCAGCCCGGGGTCCTACAATGAGCAGTTCTTC. Its protein product is CASSPGSYNEQFF. The rearrangement links TRBV7-3 to TRBJ2-1; weak D call: TRBD2 (5 bases). V shed 5 bases and J shed 1 base, with 6 bases lying between them. Germline CDR1 is SGHTA and CDR2 is FQGTGA. CDR3 length: 13 amino acids.

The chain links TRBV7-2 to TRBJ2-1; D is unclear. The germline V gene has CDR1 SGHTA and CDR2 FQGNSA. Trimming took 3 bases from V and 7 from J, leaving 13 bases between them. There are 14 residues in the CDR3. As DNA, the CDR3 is TGTGCCAGCAGCTTCTCCGGGCCTTGGAATGAGCAGTTCTTC. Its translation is CASSFSGPWNEQFF.

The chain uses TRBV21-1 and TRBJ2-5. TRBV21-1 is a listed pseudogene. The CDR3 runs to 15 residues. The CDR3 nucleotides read TGTGCCAGCAGCAACGGGGCAGACCGGAGGGAGACCCAGTACTTC. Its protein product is CASSNGADRRETQYF.